These 30 T cell receptor beta chains share one sample of origin, sequenced in a study of CD8+ T cells in alopecia areata (dated by TCRdb to the late 2010s). The library was made by the immunoSEQ multiplex PCR assay. To provide template for TCR sequencing, every sample had RNA extracted and reverse transcribed into cDNA. TCRdb retrieved this table from immuneACCESS and kept in-frame rearrangements only. Not all clones are present; in checked studies, unresolved V genes account for under half, and no reason is known for the remainder. This sample holds roughly 1,400 clones in total, without any singletons. The ten largest clones capture around two fifths of the sample. Source material: lesional skin. The receptor set was obtained from a C3H/HeJ mouse with alopecia areata. For this strain, the MHC haplotype is H2-k.

This clone is medium-sized within its sample. The genes are named according to mouse. The CDR3 end falls 4 residues outside the read, so it is completed with the germline J gene. This chain uses TRBV19 with TRBJ2-1; 9 bases are a match to TRBD1. The CDR3 contains 14 residues. In germline, CDR1 is FNHDT, CDR2 SITEND (reference sequence). Losses at the gene ends were 6 bases for V and 6 bases for J; bases not matched to a gene: 7. CDR3 DNA, as far as it was read: TGTGCCAGCATCCCGGGACAGGGCTTTGCT. Protein: CASIPGQGFA. The complete CDR3 reads CASIPGQGFAEQFF.

This clone has at least ten counts. Gene names denote mouse genes. The observed sequence ends 4 residues before the CDR3 terminus, with the missing tail filled in from the germline J gene. The V call is TRBV13-1, the J call TRBJ2-4; D possibly corresponds to TRBD1 (6 bases). The CDR3 is 13 amino acids. The germline V gene encodes CDR1 NSHNY and CDR2 SYGAGN. Incomplete CDR3 DNA: TGTGCCAGCAGCGTACAGGGAGAAAAC. This translates into CASSVQGEN. The whole CDR3 reads CASSVQGENTLYF.

This clone was counted ten times or more. These gene names are mouse names. The read terminates 4 residues ahead of where the CDR3 ends, so the germline J gene completes it. The chain carries TRBV13-2 and TRBJ2-1, with TRBD2 matching 9 bases. Germline V gene sequence: CDR1 NNHNN, CDR2 SYGAGS (reference sequence). The V and J ends lost 5 bases and 3 bases, in that order; junction bases with no gene match: 9. This CDR3 has 16 residues. The chain's CDR3 is CASGGPGLGFYAEQFF. Partial CDR3 DNA: TGTGCCAGCGGGGGTCCGGGACTGGGATTCTATGCT.

This clone has ten or more counts. The listed genes are named as in mouse. Coverage ceases 4 residues before the CDR3 finishes, and the germline J gene fills in the end. The V call is TRBV5, the J call TRBJ2-1, with TRBD2 matching 9 bases. The trim removed 1 base at V and 2 bases at J, leaving 3 bases unmatched. CDR3 length: 16 amino acids. CDR1 LGHNA and CDR2 YNLKQL come from the germline V gene (reference sequence). CDR3 DNA (partial): TGTGCCAGCAGCCAAGGGCTGGGGGGGTACTATGCT. Amino acid sequence: CASSQGLGGYYA. The whole CDR3 protein reads CASSQGLGGYYAEQFF.

In this sample, this clone turned up many times. Gene names refer to mouse genes. The read ends 4 residues before the CDR3 terminus; that terminus is restored from the germline J gene. The J gene is TRBJ2-7, the V gene TRBV13-2; 8 positions agree with TRBD2. This CDR3 has 15 residues. From germline, CDR1 is NNHNN and CDR2 SYGAGS (reference sequence). V shed 2 bases, J shed 0 bases, and the junction held 4 bases outside the gene matches. This CDR3 is CASGELGALSYEQYF. The CDR3 bases that were read are TGTGCCAGCGGTGAACTGGGGGCTCTCTCCTAT.

This clone was seen many times. Gene names and germline match the mouse. The sequenced fragment ends 4 residues before the CDR3 boundary, so the rest is inferred from the germline J gene. This sequence joins TRBV29 and TRBJ2-7, with 11 bases lining up with TRBD2. CDR3 length: 14 amino acids. Germline CDR1 reads MSHET; CDR2 reads SYDVDS. The covered CDR3 bases are TGTGCTAGCAGTTTAAGACTGGGGGGGAAT. It yields the protein CASSLRLGGN. The complete CDR3 sequence is CASSLRLGGNEQYF.

This clone qualifies as medium-sized (0.01 to 0.1%). All gene names here are mouse names. The CDR3 end falls 4 residues outside the read, so it is completed with the germline J gene. This sequence joins TRBV16 and TRBJ1-1; TRBD1 aligns across 10 bases. V lost 5 bases and J lost 4; bases outside the gene matches: 4. The length of the CDR3 is 14 residues. Per the germline V gene, CDR1 is SGHSA and CDR2 is FRNQAP. The DNA read from the CDR3 is TGTGCAAGCAGCCCGACAGGGGGCGCCACA. It is translated as CASSPTGGAT. The full CDR3 protein reads CASSPTGGATEVFF.

This clone was observed at least ten times. Germline and genes here are mouse. Read coverage stops 4 residues before the CDR3 terminus; the germline J gene supplies the remainder. This chain uses TRBV13-3 with TRBJ1-1; possible D gene TRBD1, 6 bases. Germline V gives CDR1 NNHDY, CDR2 SYVADS. The CDR3 has 12 amino acids. CDR3: CASSEKGAEVFF. CDR3 DNA (partial): TGTGCCAGCAGTGAAAAGGGGGCA.

This clone has ten or more counts. A read error is likely here: a far larger clone is one base away. Gene labels here are mouse ones. Sequencing ends 4 residues short of the CDR3 end; the germline J gene provides the rest. Other DNA sequences in the same sample also yield this CDR3. This chain connects TRBV31 to TRBJ1-2; the D is unclear. V shed 2 bases and J shed 2 bases, with 9 bases lying between them. Germline V CDR1 and CDR2: GKSSPN, SITVG. The CDR3 has 13 residues. The CDR3 bases that were read are TGTGCCTGGAGTGTCAGCGTCAACTCC. Protein product: CAWSVSVNS. The full-length CDR3 reads as CAWSVSVNSDYTF.

By sample fraction, this clone is medium-sized (0.01 to 0.1%). The protein given in TCRdb and the translation of the DNA differ at residue 13, and the sequence presented here derives from the DNA. Mouse germline and gene names are used. The CDR3 is cut off 3 residues early in the read; its end comes from the germline J gene. J is TRBJ1-3 and V is TRBV17; the match to TRBD1 covers 9 bases. V shed 2 bases and J 3 bases; nucleotides not matched to a gene: 5. CDR3 size: 16 residues. Germline V gene sequence: CDR1 MNHDT, CDR2 YYDKIL. The CDR3 here is CASSRSRDRVGNTLYF. CDR3 DNA (partial): TGTGCTAGCAGTAGAAGCCGGGACAGGGTTGGAAATACG.

This clone was seen ten or more times. The gene names given are mouse names. Read sequence stops 4 residues before the CDR3 end, and the germline J gene provides the missing end. The rearrangement joins TRBV1 to TRBJ2-7; 11 nucleotides line up with TRBD1. This CDR3 region has 15 residues. Germline V gene data show CDR1 as NSQYPW and CDR2 as LRSPGD (reference sequence). V gave up 3 bases and J gave up 2 bases; unmatched junction bases: 3. CDR3 DNA (partial): TGCACCTGCAGTGCTCCGGGACAGGGGGCCTAT. Translating gives CTCSAPGQGAY. The complete CDR3 reads CTCSAPGQGAYEQYF.

This clone was seen many times. Gene names follow the mouse nomenclature. Read coverage stops 4 residues before the CDR3 terminus; the germline J gene supplies the remainder. The gene calls are TRBV13-1 and TRBJ1-2; 9 nucleotides align to TRBD1. Looked up from germline, CDR1 is NSHNY and CDR2 is SYGAGN. This CDR3 contains 13 residues. The junction had 0 bases not matched to a gene; V was cut back by 3 bases and J by 3 bases. CDR3 protein: CASSGDRDSDYTF. The DNA read from the CDR3 is TGTGCCAGCAGTGGGGACAGGGACTCC.

This clone came up many times. The gene names here belong to mouse. Read coverage stops 4 residues before the CDR3 terminus; the germline J gene supplies the remainder. The chain joins TRBV13-1 to TRBJ2-1; TRBD2 agrees at 10 bases. The length of the CDR3 is 15 residues. Germline CDR1 NSHNY, CDR2 SYGAGN. The V segment lost 3 bases and the J segment 6 bases; nucleotides outside the gene matches: 6. The CDR3 is CASSAPGGAGAEQFF. Incomplete CDR3 DNA: TGTGCCAGCAGTGCCCCTGGGGGGGCGGGTGCT.

There are many counts of this clone. The genes are named according to mouse. The sequence runs out 4 residues before the end of the CDR3; the remainder is reconstructed from the germline J gene. The chain combines TRBV13-1 with TRBJ1-4, with D maybe TRBD1 (6 bases). Germline CDR1 is NSHNY and CDR2 is SYGAGN. V lost 4 bases and J 1 base, leaving 8 bases between the germline ends. The CDR3 covers 14 residues. CDR3 sequence reads: CASSPGHSNERLFF. CDR3 DNA (partial): TGTGCCAGCAGTCCGGGACATTCCAACGAA.

This clone was observed a few times. A far larger clone is off by one base, so a read error is likely. Mouse gene names apply. The CDR3 is cut off 4 residues early in the read; its end comes from the germline J gene. The chain carries TRBV26 and TRBJ2-1, with 12 bases aligning to TRBD1. Trimming at V came to 6 bases and at J to 6 bases, leaving 9 bases not matched to a gene. Germline V gives CDR1 KGHPV, CDR2 FQNQEV (reference sequence). The CDR3 has 16 residues. The sequenced part of the CDR3 DNA is TGTGCCAGCAGCTCATCCGGGACAGGGGGCTTTGCT. This encodes CASSSSGTGGFA. The CDR3 as a whole reads CASSSSGTGGFAEQFF.

This clone was recorded many times. Mouse gene names and germline throughout. Sequencing ends 4 residues short of the CDR3 end; the germline J gene provides the rest. The chain couples TRBV19 to TRBJ1-4, with D tentatively TRBD1 (6 bases). Germline CDR1 FNHDT, CDR2 SITEND (reference sequence). With 2 bases removed from V and 2 bases from J, the gap between germline ends came to 13 bases. The CDR3 has 16 amino acids. The CDR3 bases that were read are TGTGCCAGCAGTATCGGGGGGCGAGGGTCCAACGAA. It is translated as CASSIGGRGSNE. The whole CDR3 sequence is CASSIGGRGSNERLFF. Full variable domain (missing parts from reference TRBV19 and TRBJ1-4): GGIITQTPKFLIGQEGQKLTLKCQQNFNHDTMYWYRQDSGKGLRLIYYSITENDLQKGDLSEGYDASREKKSSFSLTVTSAQKNEMAVFLCASSIGGRGSNERLFFGHGTKLSVL.

This clone was seen at least ten times. Genes here carry mouse names. The sequenced fragment ends 4 residues before the CDR3 boundary, so the rest is inferred from the germline J gene. The V gene is TRBV31, the J gene TRBJ1-4; D is possibly TRBD1 (5 bases). The V end was cut by 1 base, the J end by 2 bases, with 8 bases between. Germline CDR1 reads GKSSPN; CDR2 reads SITVG. This CDR3 has 14 amino acids. CDR3 bases read: TGTGCCTGGAGTCAGCCAGGGTCCAACGAA. Translating it yields CAWSQPGSNE. The whole CDR3 region reads CAWSQPGSNERLFF.

This clone showed up many times. Mouse gene names apply. The sequenced fragment ends 4 residues before the CDR3 boundary, so the rest is inferred from the germline J gene. This chain links TRBV31 with TRBJ2-3; 7 bases fit TRBD2. The CDR3 covers 15 residues. With V trimmed by 0 bases and J by 0 bases, 3 bases remained unmatched. Germline V gene lookup returns CDR1 GKSSPN and CDR2 SITVG. The CDR3 here is CAWSLVWGSAETLYF. CDR3 DNA, as far as it was read: TGTGCCTGGAGTCTAGTCTGGGGGAGTGCAGAA.

This clone was recorded at least ten times. The listed genes are named as in mouse. Read data end 4 residues before the CDR3 end; the end is taken from the germline J gene. The rearrangement links TRBV14 to TRBJ2-2; 7 bases line up with TRBD2. Looked up from germline, CDR1 is SGHDT and CDR2 is FRDEAV. The CDR3 spans 15 residues. Unmatched junction bases numbered 3, after V lost 2 bases and J lost 2 bases. The CDR3 loop is CASSLDWSNTGQLYF. The DNA read from the CDR3 is TGTGCCAGCAGTTTGGACTGGTCTAACACCGGG.

This clone was seen ten or more times. Genes and germline are mouse. The read comes to an end 4 residues before the CDR3 does, leaving the germline J gene to fill in the end. V gene TRBV13-2 combines with J gene TRBJ1-1; a weak D match, TRBD1 (5 bases). Trimming pared 2 bases from V and 0 bases from J, leaving 8 bases between. Germline CDR1 NNHNN, CDR2 SYGAGS (reference sequence). The CDR3 consists of 14 residues. The DNA read from the CDR3 is TGTGCCAGCGGTGAGTACAGGACAAACACA. Translated: CASGEYRTNT. The entire CDR3 protein reads CASGEYRTNTEVFF.

This clone was found many times. The DNA translation disagrees with the TCRdb protein at residue 12, so the protein in this description comes from the DNA. Any gene name here is a mouse gene name. The CDR3 goes on 3 residues after the read ends, and that part is filled in from the germline J gene. This chain links TRBV13-2 with TRBJ1-6; 7 bases match TRBD1. TRBJ1-6 is noted as an ORF with a role that remains uncertain. The CDR3 has 15 amino acids. The germline V gene encodes CDR1 NNHNN and CDR2 SYGAGS (reference sequence). V trimming: 2 bases; J trimming: 7 bases; junction bases outside the gene matches: 6. CDR3 bases read: TGTGCCAGCGGTGACCCACAGGGGCAGAATTCGCCC. Amino acids: CASGDPQGQNSP. The full CDR3 is CASGDPQGQNSPLYF.

In this sample, this clone turned up many times. The genes are named according to mouse. The read gets to within 4 residues of the CDR3 end, and the germline J gene fills in the rest. This sequence joins TRBV13-3 and TRBJ2-4; 14 nucleotides align to TRBD2. CDR3 length equals 15 residues. Germline CDR1 is NNHDY and CDR2 is SYVADS. CDR3 DNA, as far as it was read: TGTGCCAGCAGCGGGACTGGGGGGGCGCGAAAC. Translation: CASSGTGGARN. From start to end, the CDR3 is CASSGTGGARNTLYF.

Note on this clone: Since a much larger clone is just one base distant, this may be a read error. The germline and genes are mouse ones. The CDR3 end is not reached by the read, which stops 4 residues before it; the germline J gene fills it in. The chain employs TRBV19 and TRBJ2-7; no definite D call. This CDR3 has 11 residues. The V gene's germline CDR1 is FNHDT and CDR2 SITEND (reference sequence). CDR3 residues: CASSLTDEQYF. The part of the CDR3 DNA that was read is TGTGCCAGCAGTTTAACAGAT.

This clone was counted at least ten times. All gene names here are mouse names. The CDR3 is cut off 4 residues early in the read; its end comes from the germline J gene. V is TRBV12-1 and J is TRBJ2-1, with TRBD2 identical over 12 bases. Germline lookup yields CDR1 SGHSN and CDR2 HYEKVE. The CDR3 runs 16 residues. CDR3 protein: CASSPPADWGGAEQFF. The sequenced CDR3 bases are TGTGCCAGCTCTCCCCCTGCGGACTGGGGGGGAGCT.

This clone was recorded at least ten times. Gene labels here are mouse ones. This chain's CDR3 is CASSGTGGGNYAEQFF. The sequenced part of the CDR3 DNA is TGTGCCAGCAGTGGGACTGGGGGGGGTAACTATGCT. The genes are TRBV13-1 and TRBJ2-1, with 12 bases that match TRBD2. The CDR3 end is not reached by the read, which stops 4 residues before it; the germline J gene fills it in. Losses at the gene ends were 3 bases for V and 0 bases for J; bases not matched to a gene: 1. The CDR3 sequence is 16 residues long. Germline CDR1 reads NSHNY; CDR2 reads SYGAGN.

In this sample, this clone turned up many times. The germline and genes are mouse ones. The read gets to within 4 residues of the CDR3 end, and the germline J gene fills in the rest. This chain joins TRBV13-3 and TRBJ2-5; TRBD2 matches 8 bases. V was clipped by 4 bases and J by 2 bases; unmatched bases: 3. The germline V gene encodes CDR1 NNHDY and CDR2 SYVADS. The CDR3 length is 14 residues. CDR3 region: CASSIWGGQDTQYF. The covered CDR3 bases are TGTGCCAGCAGTATTTGGGGGGGCCAAGAC.

This clone has more than one count but fewer than ten. Gene names follow the mouse nomenclature. With the read ending 4 residues before the CDR3 end, the germline J gene is used to fill in that end. The genes are TRBV19 and TRBJ2-5, with 7 bases that match TRBD1. The CDR3 sequence is 15 residues long. V dropped 8 bases and J dropped 0; count of bases not matched to a gene: 9. Looked up from germline, CDR1 is FNHDT and CDR2 is SITEND (reference sequence). The CDR3: CASRTGGINQDTQYF. The sequenced CDR3 bases are TGTGCCAGTAGGACAGGAGGGATTAACCAAGAC.

This clone was recorded at least ten times. The gene names given are mouse names. The read halts 4 residues ahead of the CDR3 end, with the missing end drawn from the germline J gene. This chain uses TRBV1 with TRBJ2-7, with 11 bases aligning to TRBD2. J lost 0 bases, V lost 5 bases, and 3 bases had no gene match. The CDR3 is 15 residues long. Germline V lookup: CDR1 NSQYPW, CDR2 LRSPGD (reference sequence). The CDR3 DNA, read in part, is TGCACCTGCAGTTGGGACTGGGGGAGCTCCTAT. This translates into CTCSWDWGSSY. The complete CDR3 protein is CTCSWDWGSSYEQYF.

This clone was counted many times. The genes are named according to mouse. The DNA ends 4 residues before the CDR3 does, and the rest of the CDR3 is filled in from the germline J gene. The rearrangement links TRBV13-3 to TRBJ2-5; no clear D gene. The CDR3 consists of 11 residues. CDR1 is NNHDY and CDR2 is SYVADS in the germline V gene. The sequenced part of the CDR3 DNA is TGTGCCAGCAGTGATTTGGAC. The encoded protein is CASSDLD. The whole CDR3 is CASSDLDTQYF.

This clone is termed medium-sized (0.01 to 0.1%). Germline and genes: mouse. The CDR3 is cut off 4 residues early in the read; its end comes from the germline J gene. The rearrangement uses TRBV13-3 and TRBJ2-5; D is unclear. The CDR3 has 12 residues. Trimming took off 4 bases at V and 3 bases at J, with 6 bases between the two ends. Germline values: CDR1 NNHDY, CDR2 SYVADS. The CDR3 sequence is CASSPRQDTQYF. The sequenced part of the CDR3 DNA is TGTGCCAGCAGTCCCAGACAAGAC.